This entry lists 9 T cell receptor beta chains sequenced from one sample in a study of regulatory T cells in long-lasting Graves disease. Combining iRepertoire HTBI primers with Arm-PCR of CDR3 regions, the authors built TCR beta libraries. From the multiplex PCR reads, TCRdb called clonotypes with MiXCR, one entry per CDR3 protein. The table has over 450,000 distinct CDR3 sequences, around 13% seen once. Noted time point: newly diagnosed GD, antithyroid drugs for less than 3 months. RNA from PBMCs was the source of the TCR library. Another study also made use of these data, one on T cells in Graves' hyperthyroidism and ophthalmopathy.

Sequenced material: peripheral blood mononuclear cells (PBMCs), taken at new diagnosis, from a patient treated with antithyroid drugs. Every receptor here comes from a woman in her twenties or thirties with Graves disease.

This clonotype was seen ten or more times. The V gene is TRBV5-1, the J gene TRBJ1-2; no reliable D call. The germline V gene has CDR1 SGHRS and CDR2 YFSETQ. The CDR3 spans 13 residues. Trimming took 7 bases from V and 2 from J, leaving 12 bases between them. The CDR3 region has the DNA TGCGCCAGCGGAGTAGAGCTCAACTATGGCTACACCTTC. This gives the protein CASGVELNYGYTF.

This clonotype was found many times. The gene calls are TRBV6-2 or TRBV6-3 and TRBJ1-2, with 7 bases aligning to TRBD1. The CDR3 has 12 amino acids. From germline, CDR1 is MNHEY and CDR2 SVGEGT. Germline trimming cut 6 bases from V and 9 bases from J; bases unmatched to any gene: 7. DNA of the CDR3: TGTGCCAGCAGGGAGCGACAGGGAAGCTACACCTTC. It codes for CASRERQGSYTF.

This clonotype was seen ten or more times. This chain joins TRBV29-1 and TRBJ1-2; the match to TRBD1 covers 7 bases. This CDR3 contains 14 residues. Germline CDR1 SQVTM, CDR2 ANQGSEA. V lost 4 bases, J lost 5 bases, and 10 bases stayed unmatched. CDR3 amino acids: CSVGGGTELYGYTF. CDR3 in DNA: TGCAGCGTTGGAGGTGGGACAGAGCTTTATGGCTACACCTTC.

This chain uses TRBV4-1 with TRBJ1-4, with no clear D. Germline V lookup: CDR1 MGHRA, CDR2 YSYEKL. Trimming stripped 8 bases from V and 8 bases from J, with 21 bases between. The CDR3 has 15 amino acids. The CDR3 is CASAPLAGNREKLFF. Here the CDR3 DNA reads TGCGCCAGCGCCCCCCTGGCCGGGAATCGAGAAAAACTGTTTTTT.

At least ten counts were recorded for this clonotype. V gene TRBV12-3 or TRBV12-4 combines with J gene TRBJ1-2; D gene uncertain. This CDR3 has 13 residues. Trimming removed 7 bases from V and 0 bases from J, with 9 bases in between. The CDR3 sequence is CASTLTANYGYTF. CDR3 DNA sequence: TGTGCCAGCACCCTAACAGCTAACTATGGCTACACCTTC.

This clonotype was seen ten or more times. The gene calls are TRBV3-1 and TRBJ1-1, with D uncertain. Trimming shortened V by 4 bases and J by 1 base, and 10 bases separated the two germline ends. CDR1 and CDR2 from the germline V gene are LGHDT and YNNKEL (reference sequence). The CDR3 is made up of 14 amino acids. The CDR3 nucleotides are TGTGCCAGCAGCCGAGCCGGACGGAACACTGAAGCTTTCTTT. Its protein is CASSRAGRNTEAFF.

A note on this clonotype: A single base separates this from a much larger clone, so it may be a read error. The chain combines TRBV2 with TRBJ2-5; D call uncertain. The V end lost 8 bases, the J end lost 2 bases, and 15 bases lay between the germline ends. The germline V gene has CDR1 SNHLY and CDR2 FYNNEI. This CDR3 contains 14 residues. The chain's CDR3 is CASRAKLGQETQYF. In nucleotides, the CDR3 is TGTGCCAGCCGAGCAAAACTGGGACAAGAGACCCAGTACTTC.

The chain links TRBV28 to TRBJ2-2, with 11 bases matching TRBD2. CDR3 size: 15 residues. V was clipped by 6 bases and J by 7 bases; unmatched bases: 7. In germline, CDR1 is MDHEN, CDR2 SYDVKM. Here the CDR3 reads CASSIAGGYYGELFF. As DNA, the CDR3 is TGTGCCAGCAGCATAGCGGGAGGGTATTACGGGGAGCTGTTTTTT.

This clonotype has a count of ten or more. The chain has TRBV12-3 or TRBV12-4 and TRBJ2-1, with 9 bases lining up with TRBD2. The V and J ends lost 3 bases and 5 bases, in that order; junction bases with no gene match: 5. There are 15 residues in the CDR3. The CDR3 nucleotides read TGTGCCAGCAGTTTTAGCGGGAGAGGGGACAATGAGCAGTTCTTC. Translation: CASSFSGRGDNEQFF.